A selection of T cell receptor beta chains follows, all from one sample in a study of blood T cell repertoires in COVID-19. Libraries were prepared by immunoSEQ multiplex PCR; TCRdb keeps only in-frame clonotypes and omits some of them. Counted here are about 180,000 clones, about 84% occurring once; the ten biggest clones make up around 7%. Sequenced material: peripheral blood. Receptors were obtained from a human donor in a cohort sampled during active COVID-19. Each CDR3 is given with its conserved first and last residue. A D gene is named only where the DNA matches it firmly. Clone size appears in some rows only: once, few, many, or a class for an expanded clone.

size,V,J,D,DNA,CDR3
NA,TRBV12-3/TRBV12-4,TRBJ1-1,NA,TGTGCCAGCAGTTTCGCGAGGACTGAAGCTTTCTTT,CASSFARTEAFF
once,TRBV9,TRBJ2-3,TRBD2,TGTGCCAGCAGCGTAGGGGATAGCGGGGCTTCAGATACGCAGTATTTT,CASSVGDSGASDTQYF
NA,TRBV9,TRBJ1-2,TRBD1,TGTGCCAGCAGTCTGACAGGGGAAGGCTACACCTTC,CASSLTGEGYTF
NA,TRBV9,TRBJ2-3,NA,TGTGCCAGCAGGGGGAGAGCTGACCCCCCTAGCACAGATACGCAGTATTTT,CASRGRADPPSTDTQYF
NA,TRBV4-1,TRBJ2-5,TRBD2,TGCGCCAGCAGCCCCCCGGGAGGGGAGGAGACCCAGTACTTC,CASSPPGGEETQYF
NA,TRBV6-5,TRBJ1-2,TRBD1,TGTGCCAGCAGCCGCGGACAGGGGGATGGCTACACCTTC,CASSRGQGDGYTF
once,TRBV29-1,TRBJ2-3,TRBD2,TGCAGCGTTTCTTCGACCTTACGGGGGGGAACAGATACGCAGTATTTT,CSVSSTLRGGTDTQYF
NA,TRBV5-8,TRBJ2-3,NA,TGTGCCAGCACCCCCGGGGGAGGAACAGATACGCAGTATTTT,CASTPGGGTDTQYF
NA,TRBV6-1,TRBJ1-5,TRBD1,TGTGCCAGCAGTGAGCACAGGGGATATACGGGCAATCAGCCCCAGCATTTT,CASSEHRGYTGNQPQHF
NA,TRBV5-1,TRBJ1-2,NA,TGCGCCAGCAGCTTTAGCGGGGCCTCCTATGGCTACACCTTC,CASSFSGASYGYTF
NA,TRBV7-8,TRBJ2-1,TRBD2,TGTGCCAGCAGCTTACCCAACCGAGGACTAGCGGGGGTCCTGAATGAGCAGTTCTTC,CASSLPNRGLAGVLNEQFF
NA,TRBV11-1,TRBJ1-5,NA,TGTGCCAGCAAGGACTTTGAGGTTCGTCCCCAGCATTTT,CASKDFEVRPQHF
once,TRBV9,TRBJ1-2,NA,TGTGCCAGCGGCGCCAATCCGGGCAGGCGGAAAAGGGGGGGCTACACCTTC,CASGANPGRRKRGGYTF
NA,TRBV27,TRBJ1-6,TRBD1,TGTGCCAGCAGTTTACAGACTCGGACAGGGGCTTCACCCCTCCACTTT,CASSLQTRTGASPLHF
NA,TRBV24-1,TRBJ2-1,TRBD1,TGTGCCACCAGTGATCCCGGCGGGACAGGGGGCCGGAATGAGCAGTTCTTC,CATSDPGGTGGRNEQFF
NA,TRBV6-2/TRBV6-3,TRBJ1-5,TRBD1,TGTGCCAGCAGTTACTGGGTCGGGGGACAGGGTTTCAAGCAGCCCCAGCATTTT,CASSYWVGGQGFKQPQHF
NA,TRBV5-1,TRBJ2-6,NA,TGCGCCAGCAGCTTGGCGTCATTCCGAGGGATGACTGGGGCCAACGTCCTGACTTTC,CASSLASFRGMTGANVLTF
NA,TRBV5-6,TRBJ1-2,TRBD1,TGTGCCAGCAGCGACGGACAGGGAGGTAATGGCTACACCTTC,CASSDGQGGNGYTF
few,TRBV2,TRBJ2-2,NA,TGTGCCAGCAGTGAAGTACCTGCGGCGAACACCGGGGAGCTGTTTTTT,CASSEVPAANTGELFF
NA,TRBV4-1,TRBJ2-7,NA,TGCGCCAGCAGCCAGACGCTAGACCCCCGGGACGAGCAGTACTTC,CASSQTLDPRDEQYF
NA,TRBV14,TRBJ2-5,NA,TGTGCCAGCAGCCCCCAGCCCGGGGCGGGGGAGACCCAGTACTTC,CASSPQPGAGETQYF
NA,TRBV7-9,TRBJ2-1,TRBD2,TGTGCCACCAGGATCGGCGGGGGTGACAATGAGCAGTTCTTC,CATRIGGGDNEQFF
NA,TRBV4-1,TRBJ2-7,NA,TGCGCCAGCAGCCAAGAAGGAGGGAGAAACTACGAGCAGTACTTC,CASSQEGGRNYEQYF
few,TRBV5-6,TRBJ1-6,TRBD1,TGTGCCAGCAGCTTGAGAGTGCAGGGGGCCCTCCACTTT,CASSLRVQGALHF
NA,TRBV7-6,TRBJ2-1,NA,TGTGCCCCCTTTAGGCTAGGAGGGGCTGAGCAGTTCTTC,CAPFRLGGAEQFF
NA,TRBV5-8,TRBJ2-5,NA,TGTGCCAGCAGCCCCCCCTCCGGTCGTGAGACCCAGTACTTC,CASSPPSGRETQYF
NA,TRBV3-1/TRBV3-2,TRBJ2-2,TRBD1,TGTGCCAGCAGCCAAGTTTCCCCATGGGACAGGGCCACCGGGGAGCTGTTTTTT,CASSQVSPWDRATGELFF
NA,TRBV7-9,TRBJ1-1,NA,TGTGCCAGCAGCTCAATCTATGGGCGGACAGCGAACACTGAAGCTTTCTTT,CASSSIYGRTANTEAFF
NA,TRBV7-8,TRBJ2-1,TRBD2,TGTGCCAGCAGCACCGCCGGGACTAGTCGGGGGAATGAGCAGTTCTTC,CASSTAGTSRGNEQFF
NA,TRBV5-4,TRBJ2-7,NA,TGTGCCAGCAGCTCCGGTGGGCAGTACTACGAGCAGTACTTC,CASSSGGQYYEQYF